The source of this TCR beta chain is a study of neurological immune-mediated disorders. Germline values: CDR1 MNHEY, CDR2 SVGEGT. V lost 4 bases and J 6 bases, leaving 22 bases between the germline ends. The CDR3 runs 16 residues. The authors made cDNA by 5'RACE with 10-nucleotide random UMIs. The output of every sequencing run, over 180 million TCR-beta sequences, came from 15-18 subjects. From the 5' RACE reads, TCRdb called clonotypes with MiXCR, one entry per CDR3 protein. The sample records around 49,000 distinct CDR3 sequences, more than 8% being singletons. This clonotype was seen repeatedly, ten times or more. Time point defined: longitudinal time-point 1 (baseline).

The sequence came from a woman aged 40 to 55 in good health. The sequenced sample consisted of PBMCs. This chain uses TRBV6-2 or TRBV6-3 with TRBJ2-7, with D possibly matching TRBD2 (6 bases). DNA for the CDR3: TGTGCCAGCAGTTCAAACCCCGGGACTCGATTCCCCGAGCAGTACTTC. Translating it yields CASSSNPGTRFPEQYF.